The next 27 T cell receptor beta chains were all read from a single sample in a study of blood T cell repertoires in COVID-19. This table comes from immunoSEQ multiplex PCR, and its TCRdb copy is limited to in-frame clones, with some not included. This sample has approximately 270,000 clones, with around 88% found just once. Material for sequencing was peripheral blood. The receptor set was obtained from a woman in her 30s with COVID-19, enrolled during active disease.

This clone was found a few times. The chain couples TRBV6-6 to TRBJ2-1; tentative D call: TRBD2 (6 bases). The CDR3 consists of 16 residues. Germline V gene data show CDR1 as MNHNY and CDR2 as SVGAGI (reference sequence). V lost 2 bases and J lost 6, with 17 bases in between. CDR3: CASSYPTGPGGNEQFF. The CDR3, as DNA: TGTGCCAGCAGTTACCCAACAGGACCCGGGGGCAATGAGCAGTTCTTC.

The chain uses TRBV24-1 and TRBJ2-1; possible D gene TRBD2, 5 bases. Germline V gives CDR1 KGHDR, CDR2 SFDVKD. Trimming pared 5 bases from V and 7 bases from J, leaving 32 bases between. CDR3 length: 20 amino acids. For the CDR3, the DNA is TGTGCCACCAGTGCCGCCCCGGGATCCTCCCTTCCGAGTTACGGGAATGAGCAGTTCTTC. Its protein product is CATSAAPGSSLPSYGNEQFF.

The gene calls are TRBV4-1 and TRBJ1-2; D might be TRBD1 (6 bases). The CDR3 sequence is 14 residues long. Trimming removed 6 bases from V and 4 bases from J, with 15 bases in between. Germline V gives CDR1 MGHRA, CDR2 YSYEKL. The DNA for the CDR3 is TGCGCCAGCAGGGAACAGGGAACTGGCTATGGCTACACCTTC. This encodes CASREQGTGYGYTF.

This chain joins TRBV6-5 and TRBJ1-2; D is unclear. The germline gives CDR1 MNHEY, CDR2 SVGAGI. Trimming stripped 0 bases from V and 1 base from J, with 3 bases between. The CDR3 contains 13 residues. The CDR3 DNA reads TGTGCCAGCAGTTACTCACATAACTATGGCTACACCTTC. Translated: CASSYSHNYGYTF.

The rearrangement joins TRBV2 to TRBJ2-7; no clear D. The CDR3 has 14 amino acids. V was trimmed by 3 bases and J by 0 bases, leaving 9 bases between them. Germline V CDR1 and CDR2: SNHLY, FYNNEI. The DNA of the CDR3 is TGTGCCAGCAGTGAGCAGTCAAACTCCTACGAGCAGTACTTC. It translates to CASSEQSNSYEQYF.

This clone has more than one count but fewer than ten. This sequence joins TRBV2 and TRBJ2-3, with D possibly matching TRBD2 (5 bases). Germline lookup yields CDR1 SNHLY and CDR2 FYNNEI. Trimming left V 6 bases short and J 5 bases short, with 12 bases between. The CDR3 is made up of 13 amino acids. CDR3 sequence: CASSLGREDTQYF. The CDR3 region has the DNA TGTGCCAGCAGCCTCGGTCGGGAAGATACGCAGTATTTT.

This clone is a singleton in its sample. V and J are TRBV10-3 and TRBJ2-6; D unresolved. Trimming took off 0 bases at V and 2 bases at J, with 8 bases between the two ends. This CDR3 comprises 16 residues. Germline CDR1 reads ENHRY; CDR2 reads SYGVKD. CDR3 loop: CAISESRWAGANVLTF. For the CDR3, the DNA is TGTGCCATCAGTGAGTCGAGGTGGGCTGGGGCCAACGTCCTGACTTTC.

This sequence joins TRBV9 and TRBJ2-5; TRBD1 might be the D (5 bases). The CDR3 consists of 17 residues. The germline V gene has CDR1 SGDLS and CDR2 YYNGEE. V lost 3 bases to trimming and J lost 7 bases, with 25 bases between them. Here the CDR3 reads CASSGTSSVGPLGTQYF. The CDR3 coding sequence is TGTGCCAGCAGCGGTACTTCCAGCGTGGGGCCTTTGGGGACCCAGTACTTC.

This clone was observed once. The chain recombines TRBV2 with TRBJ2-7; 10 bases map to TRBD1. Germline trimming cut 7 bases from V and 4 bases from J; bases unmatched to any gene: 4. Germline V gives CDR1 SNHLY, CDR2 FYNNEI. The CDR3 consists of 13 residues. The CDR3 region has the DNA TGTGCCAGCAAGGGGACAGGGGTGTACGAGCAGTACTTC. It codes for CASKGTGVYEQYF.

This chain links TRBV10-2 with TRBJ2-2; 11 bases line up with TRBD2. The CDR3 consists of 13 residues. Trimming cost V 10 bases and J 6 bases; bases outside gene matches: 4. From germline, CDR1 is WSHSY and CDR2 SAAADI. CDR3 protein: CATSGRRAGELFF. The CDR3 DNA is TGCGCCACTAGCGGGAGGAGGGCCGGGGAGCTGTTTTTT.

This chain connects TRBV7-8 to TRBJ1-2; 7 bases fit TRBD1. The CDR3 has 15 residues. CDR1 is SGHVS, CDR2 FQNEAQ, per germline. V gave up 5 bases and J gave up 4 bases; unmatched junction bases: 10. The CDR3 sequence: CASSPGTAGGYGYTF. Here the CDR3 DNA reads TGTGCCAGCAGCCCAGGGACAGCCGGAGGCTATGGCTACACCTTC.

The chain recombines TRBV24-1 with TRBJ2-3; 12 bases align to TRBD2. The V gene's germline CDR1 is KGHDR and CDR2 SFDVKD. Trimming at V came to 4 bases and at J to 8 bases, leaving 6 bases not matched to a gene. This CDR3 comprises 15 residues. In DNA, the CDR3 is TGTGCCACCAGTGACTTGACTAGCGGGGGTTTTACGCAGTATTTT. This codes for CATSDLTSGGFTQYF.

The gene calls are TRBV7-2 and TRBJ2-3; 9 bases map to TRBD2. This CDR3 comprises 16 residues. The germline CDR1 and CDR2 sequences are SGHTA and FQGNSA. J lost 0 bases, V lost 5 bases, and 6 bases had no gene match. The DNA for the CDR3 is TGTGCCAGCAGCGGAAAAACTAGCGGGAGCACAGATACGCAGTATTTT. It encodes CASSGKTSGSTDTQYF.

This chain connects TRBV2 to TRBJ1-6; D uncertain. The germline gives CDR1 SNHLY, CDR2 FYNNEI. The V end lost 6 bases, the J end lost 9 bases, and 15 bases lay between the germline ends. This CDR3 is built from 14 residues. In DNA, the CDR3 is TGTGCCAGCAGATCCGATGCCGGCGGTTCACCCCTCCACTTT. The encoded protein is CASRSDAGGSPLHF.

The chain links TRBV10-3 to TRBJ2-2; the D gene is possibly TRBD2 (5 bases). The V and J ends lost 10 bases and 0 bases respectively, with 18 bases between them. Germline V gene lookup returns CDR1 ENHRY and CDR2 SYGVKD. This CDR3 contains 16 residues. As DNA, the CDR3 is TGTGCCACCTTTCCTGCTAGCATTCCGAACACCGGGGAGCTGTTTTTT. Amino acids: CATFPASIPNTGELFF.

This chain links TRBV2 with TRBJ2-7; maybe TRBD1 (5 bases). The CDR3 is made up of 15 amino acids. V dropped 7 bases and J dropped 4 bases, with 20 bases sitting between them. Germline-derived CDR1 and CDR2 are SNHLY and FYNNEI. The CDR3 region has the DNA TGTGCCAGCATGGGGCTCGGGCCGACAGATTACGAGCAGTACTTC. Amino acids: CASMGLGPTDYEQYF.

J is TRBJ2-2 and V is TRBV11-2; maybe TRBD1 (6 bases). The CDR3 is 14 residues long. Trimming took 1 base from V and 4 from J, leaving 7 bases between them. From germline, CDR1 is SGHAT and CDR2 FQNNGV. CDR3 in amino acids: CASSLAGVTGELFF. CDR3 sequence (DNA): TGTGCCAGCAGCTTAGCAGGGGTCACCGGGGAGCTGTTTTTT. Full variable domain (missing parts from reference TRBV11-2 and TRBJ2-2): EAGVAQSPRYKIIEKRQSVAFWCNPISGHATLYWYQQILGQGPKLLIQFQNNGVVDDSQLPKDRFSAERLKGVDSTLKIQPAKLEDSAVYLCASSLAGVTGELFFGEGSRLTVL.

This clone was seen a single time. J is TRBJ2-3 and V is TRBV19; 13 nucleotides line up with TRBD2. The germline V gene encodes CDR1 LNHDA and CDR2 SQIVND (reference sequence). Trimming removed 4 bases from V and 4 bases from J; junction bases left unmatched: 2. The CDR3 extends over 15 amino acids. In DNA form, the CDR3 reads TGTGCCAGTAGTACACTAGCGGGAGGGCCAGATACGCAGTATTTT. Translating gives CASSTLAGGPDTQYF. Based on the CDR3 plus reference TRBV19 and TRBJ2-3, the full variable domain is DGGITQSPKYLFRKEGQNVTLSCEQNLNHDAMYWYRQDPGQGLRLIYYSQIVNDFQKGDIAEGYSVSREKKESFPLTVTSAQKNPTAFYLCASSTLAGGPDTQYFGPGTRLTVL.

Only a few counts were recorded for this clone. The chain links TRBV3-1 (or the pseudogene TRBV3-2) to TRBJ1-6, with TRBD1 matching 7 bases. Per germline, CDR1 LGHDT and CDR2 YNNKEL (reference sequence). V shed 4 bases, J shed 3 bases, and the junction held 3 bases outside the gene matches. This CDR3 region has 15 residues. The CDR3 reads CASSPTGNYNSPLHF. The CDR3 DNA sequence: TGTGCCAGCAGCCCGACAGGGAACTATAATTCACCCCTCCACTTT.

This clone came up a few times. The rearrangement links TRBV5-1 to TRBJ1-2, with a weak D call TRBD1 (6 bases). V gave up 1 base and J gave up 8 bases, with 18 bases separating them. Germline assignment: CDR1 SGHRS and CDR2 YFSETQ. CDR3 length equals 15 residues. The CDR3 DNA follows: TGCGCCAGCAGCTTGAATCCGGGGGGCGAGGGAGGCTACACCTTC. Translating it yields CASSLNPGGEGGYTF.

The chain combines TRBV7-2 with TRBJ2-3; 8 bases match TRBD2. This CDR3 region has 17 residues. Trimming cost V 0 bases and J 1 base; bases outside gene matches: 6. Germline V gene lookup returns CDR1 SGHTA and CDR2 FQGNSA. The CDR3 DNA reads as TGTGCCAGCAGCTTAGCCGGGCTAGCGGGTGGCACAGATACGCAGTATTTT. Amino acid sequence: CASSLAGLAGGTDTQYF.

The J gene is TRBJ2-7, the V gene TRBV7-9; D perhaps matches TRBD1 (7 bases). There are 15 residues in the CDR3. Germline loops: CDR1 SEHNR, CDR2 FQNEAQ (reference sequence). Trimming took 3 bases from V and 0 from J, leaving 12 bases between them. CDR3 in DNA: TGTGCCAGCAGCTTTCCAGGGGGGTTCTCCTACGAGCAGTACGTC. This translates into CASSFPGGFSYEQYV.

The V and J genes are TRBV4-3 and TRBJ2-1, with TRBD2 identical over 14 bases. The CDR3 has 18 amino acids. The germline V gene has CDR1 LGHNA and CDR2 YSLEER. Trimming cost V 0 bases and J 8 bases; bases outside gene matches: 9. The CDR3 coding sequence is TGCGCCAGCAGCCAAGATCAGTGGACTAGCGGGAGGCCCCATGAGCAGTTCTTC. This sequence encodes CASSQDQWTSGRPHEQFF.

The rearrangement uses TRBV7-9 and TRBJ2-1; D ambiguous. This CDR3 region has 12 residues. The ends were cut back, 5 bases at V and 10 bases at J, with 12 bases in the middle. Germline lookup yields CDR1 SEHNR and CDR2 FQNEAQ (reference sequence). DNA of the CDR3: TGTGCCAGCAGCGTGGGCCCTGGGGAGCAGTTCTTC. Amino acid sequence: CASSVGPGEQFF.

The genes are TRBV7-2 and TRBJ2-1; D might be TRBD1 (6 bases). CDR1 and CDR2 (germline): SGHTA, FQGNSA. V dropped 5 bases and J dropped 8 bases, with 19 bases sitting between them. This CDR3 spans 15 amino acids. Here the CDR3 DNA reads TGTGCCAGCAGCAACAGGGTGGCCGGGGTTGATGAGCAGTTCTTC. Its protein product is CASSNRVAGVDEQFF.

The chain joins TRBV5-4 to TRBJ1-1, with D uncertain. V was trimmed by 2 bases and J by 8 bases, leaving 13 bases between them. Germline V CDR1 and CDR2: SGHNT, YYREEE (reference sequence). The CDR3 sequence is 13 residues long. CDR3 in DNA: TGTGCCAGCAGCTTAGGAGACCCCGAGGAAGCTTTCTTT. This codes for CASSLGDPEEAFF.

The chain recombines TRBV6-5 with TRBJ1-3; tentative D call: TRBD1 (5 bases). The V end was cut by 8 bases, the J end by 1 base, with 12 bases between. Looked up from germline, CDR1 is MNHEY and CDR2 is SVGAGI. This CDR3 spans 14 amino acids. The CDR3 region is CASRRDLSGNTIYF. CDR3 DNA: TGTGCCAGCCGCCGGGACTTATCTGGAAACACCATATATTTT.